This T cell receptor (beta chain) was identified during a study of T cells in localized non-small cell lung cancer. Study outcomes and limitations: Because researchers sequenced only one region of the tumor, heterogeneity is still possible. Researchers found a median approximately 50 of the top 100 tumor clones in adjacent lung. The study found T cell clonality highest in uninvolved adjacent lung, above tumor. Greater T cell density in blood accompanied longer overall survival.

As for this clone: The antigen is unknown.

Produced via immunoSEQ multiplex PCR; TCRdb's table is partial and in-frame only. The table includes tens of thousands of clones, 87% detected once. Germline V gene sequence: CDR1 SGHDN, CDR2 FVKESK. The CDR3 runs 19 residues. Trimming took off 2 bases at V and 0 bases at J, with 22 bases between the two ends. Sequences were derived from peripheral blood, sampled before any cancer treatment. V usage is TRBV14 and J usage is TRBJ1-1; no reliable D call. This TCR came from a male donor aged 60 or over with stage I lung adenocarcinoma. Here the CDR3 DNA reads TGTGCCAGCAGCCAATTCCAGGACGCTTTACCGGGCATGAACACTGAAGCTTTCTTT. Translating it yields CASSQFQDALPGMNTEAFF.